The 8 T cell receptor beta chains listed next were all sequenced from one sample in a study of cytomegalovirus exposure and HLA in healthy donors. The assay was immunoSEQ multiplex PCR, and TCRdb's table has in-frame clones only and misses some. The top ten clones hold around 2.4% of a sample with 150,000 to 200,000 clones, over 80% of them seen once. The sequenced material came from PBMCs. All receptors come from a man younger than 45 in good health and CMV-seropositive.

V is TRBV11-2 and J is TRBJ2-7, with 9 bases fitting TRBD1. V was pared by 5 bases and J by 2 bases, with 10 bases of the junction left unmatched. This CDR3 region has 16 residues. Looked up from germline, CDR1 is SGHAT and CDR2 is FQNNGV. CDR3 residues: CASSLTVRQGAYEQYF. The CDR3 bases are TGTGCCAGCAGCCTCACCGTCCGACAGGGGGCCTACGAGCAGTACTTC.

The table lists this clone with a few counts. The CDR3, as DNA: TGTGCCAGCTCCTGGACAGGGGCGAACTATGGCTACACCTTC. This gives the protein CASSWTGANYGYTF. This chain links TRBV18 with TRBJ1-2, with TRBD1 identical over 9 bases. J lost 2 bases, V lost 6 bases, and 4 bases had no gene match. CDR1 and CDR2 from the germline V gene are KGHSH and LQKENI. CDR3 length equals 14 residues.

V usage is TRBV7-9 and J usage is TRBJ2-7; D might be TRBD1 (6 bases). The CDR3 totals 13 residues. The V and J ends lost 1 base and 7 bases respectively, with 11 bases between them. CDR1 and CDR2 from the germline V gene are SEHNR and FQNEAQ (reference sequence). The CDR3 protein is CASSLERQAEQYF. CDR3 nucleotide sequence: TGTGCCAGCAGCTTAGAGAGACAGGCAGAGCAGTACTTC.

The rearrangement uses TRBV6-4 and TRBJ1-2, with 8 bases identical to TRBD1. CDR1 and CDR2 (germline): MRHNA, SNTAGT. V shed 0 bases, J shed 4 bases, and the junction held 10 bases outside the gene matches. This CDR3 has 17 residues. CDR3 bases: TGTGCCAGCAGTGACTCACCGGCAGGGGGCCGTAGCTATGGCTACACCTTC. Protein sequence: CASSDSPAGGRSYGYTF.

This sequence joins TRBV6-6 and TRBJ2-7; possibly TRBD1 for D (6 bases). Between the trimmed V and J ends, which lost 5 bases and 4 bases, there was a span of 18 bases. CDR3 length: 15 residues. Germline CDR1 is MNHNY and CDR2 is SVGAGI (reference sequence). CDR3 sequence reads: CASSPSGTNRYEQYF. CDR3 coding DNA: TGTGCCAGCAGTCCATCCGGGACAAACCGTTACGAGCAGTACTTC.

The V and J genes are TRBV6-4 and TRBJ1-2, with D possibly being TRBD1 (5 bases). This CDR3 is built from 14 residues. Trimming stripped 7 bases from V and 2 bases from J, with 14 bases between. Germline CDR1 MRHNA, CDR2 SNTAGT. The CDR3 region is CASKDTRRNYGYTF. The CDR3 bases are TGTGCCAGCAAGGACACCCGTAGGAACTATGGCTACACCTTC.

The sample holds a few counts of this clone. This chain uses TRBV6-4 with TRBJ2-3; D is possibly TRBD1 (6 bases). The germline V gene encodes CDR1 MRHNA and CDR2 SNTAGT. This CDR3 is 13 amino acids long. Trimming shortened V by 2 bases and J by 10 bases, and 13 bases separated the two germline ends. The CDR3 sequence is CASSDGTSGAQYF. CDR3 nucleotide sequence: TGTGCCAGCAGTGACGGCACCTCAGGGGCGCAGTATTTT.

The chain is built from TRBV27 and TRBJ1-2; D uncertain. The germline V gene encodes CDR1 MNHEY and CDR2 SMNVEV (reference sequence). The length of the CDR3 is 15 residues. V shed 6 bases and J shed 3 bases, with 17 bases lying between them. CDR3 in DNA: TGTGCCAGCAGCCCGACGTTTTGGGGAGACTATGGCTACACCTTC. It translates to CASSPTFWGDYGYTF.